The following is a TCR beta chain sequence with its context. The antigen is undetermined. The data were obtained in a study of blood T cells in healthy people across ages. Whole-study findings and limits: Strong correlation existed between TCR beta diversity and naive T cell percentage.

CDR1 LGHNA and CDR2 YNFKEQ come from the germline V gene. The CDR3 contains 17 residues. The V and J ends lost 0 bases and 6 bases, in that order; junction bases with no gene match: 10. Through a sample-barcoded 5' primer and a J-beta primer mix, a second PCR was run for about 6 to 11 cycles. TCRdb reanalysed the 5' RACE reads using MiXCR and keeps one entry per CDR3 protein. Here the sample spans 800,000 to 1,300,000 distinct CDR3 sequences, roughly a quarter being singletons. The draw of peripheral blood yielded about 9.4 milliliters from each donor. This same sample was also part of a study on T cells of mothers and their children.

This clonotype originated in a girl aged 2 to 9 in good health. The V call is TRBV4-2, the J call TRBJ2-2; 7 positions agree with TRBD1. The specimen sequenced was blood. CDR3 residues: CASSQDAGTGVAGELFF. CDR3 DNA sequence: TGTGCCAGCAGCCAAGATGCTGGCACAGGGGTGGCCGGGGAGCTGTTTTTT.